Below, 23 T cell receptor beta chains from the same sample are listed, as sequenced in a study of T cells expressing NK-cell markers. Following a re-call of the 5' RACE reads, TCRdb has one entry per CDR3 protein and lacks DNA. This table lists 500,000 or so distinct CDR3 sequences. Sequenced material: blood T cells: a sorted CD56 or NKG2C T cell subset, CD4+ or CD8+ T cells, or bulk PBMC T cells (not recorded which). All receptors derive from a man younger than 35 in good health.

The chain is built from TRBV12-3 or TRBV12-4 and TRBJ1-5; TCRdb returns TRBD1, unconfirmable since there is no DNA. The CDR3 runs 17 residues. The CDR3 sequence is CASSLEVGAVGNQPQHF.

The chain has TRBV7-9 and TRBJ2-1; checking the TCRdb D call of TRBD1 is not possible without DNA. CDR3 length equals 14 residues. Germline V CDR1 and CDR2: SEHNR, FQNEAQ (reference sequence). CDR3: CASSSPREDNEQFF. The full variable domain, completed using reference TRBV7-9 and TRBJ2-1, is DTGVSQNPRHKITKRGQNVTFRCDPISEHNRLYWYRQTLGQGPEFLTYFQNEAQLEKSRLLSDRFSAERPKGSFSTLEIQRTEQGDSAMYLCASSSPREDNEQFFGPGTRLTVL.

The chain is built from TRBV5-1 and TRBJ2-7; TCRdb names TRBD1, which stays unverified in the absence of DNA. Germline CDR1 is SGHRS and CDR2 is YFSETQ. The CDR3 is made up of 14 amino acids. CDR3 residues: CASSSRGANYEQYF.

CDR3 sequence reads: CASSQVGEAEQFF. The chain has TRBV4-1 and TRBJ2-1; TCRdb returns TRBD2, unconfirmable since there is no DNA. The CDR3 contains 13 residues. Germline V gene lookup returns CDR1 MGHRA and CDR2 YSYEKL.

The CDR3 reads CASSLSRGGFSGYF. V is TRBV28 and J is TRBJ2-7; the D call of TRBD1 rests on TCRdb alone, since no DNA is present to check it. CDR1 is MDHEN, CDR2 SYDVKM, per germline. The CDR3 contains 14 residues.

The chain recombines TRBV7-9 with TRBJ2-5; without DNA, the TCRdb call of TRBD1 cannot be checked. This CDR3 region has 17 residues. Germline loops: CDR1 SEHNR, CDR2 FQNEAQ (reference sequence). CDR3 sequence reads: CASSLALAGDIQETQYF.

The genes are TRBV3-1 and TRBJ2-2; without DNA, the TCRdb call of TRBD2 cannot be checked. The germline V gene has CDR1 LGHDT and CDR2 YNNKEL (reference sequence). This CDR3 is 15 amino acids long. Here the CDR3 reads CASSHRTSVTGELFF.

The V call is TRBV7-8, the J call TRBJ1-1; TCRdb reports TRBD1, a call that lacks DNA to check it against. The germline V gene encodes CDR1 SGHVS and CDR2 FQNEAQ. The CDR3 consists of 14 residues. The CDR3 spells CASSWGQMNTEAFF.

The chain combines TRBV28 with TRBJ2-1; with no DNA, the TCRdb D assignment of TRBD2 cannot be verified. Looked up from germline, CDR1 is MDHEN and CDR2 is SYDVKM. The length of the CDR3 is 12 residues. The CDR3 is CASSWTRREQFF.

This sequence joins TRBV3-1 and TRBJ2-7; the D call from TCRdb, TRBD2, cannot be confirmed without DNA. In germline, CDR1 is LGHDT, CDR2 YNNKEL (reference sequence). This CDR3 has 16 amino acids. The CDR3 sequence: CASSHAGTSGSYEQYF.

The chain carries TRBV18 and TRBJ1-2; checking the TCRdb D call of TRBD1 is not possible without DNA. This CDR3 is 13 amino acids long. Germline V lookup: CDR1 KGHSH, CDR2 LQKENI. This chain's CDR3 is CASSRDSTYGYTF.

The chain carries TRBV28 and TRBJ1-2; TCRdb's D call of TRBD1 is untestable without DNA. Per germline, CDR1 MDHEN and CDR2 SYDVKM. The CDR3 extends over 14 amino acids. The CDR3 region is CASSPRGRAYGYTF.

The CDR3 loop is CASSHGTSGRRVTEQFF. The chain combines TRBV5-1 with TRBJ2-1; absent DNA, TCRdb's TRBD2 call cannot be checked. The CDR3 sequence is 17 residues long. Germline values: CDR1 SGHRS, CDR2 YFSETQ. Based on the CDR3 plus reference TRBV5-1 and TRBJ2-1, the full variable domain is KAGVTQTPRYLIKTRGQQVTLSCSPISGHRSVSWYQQTPGQGLQFLFEYFSETQRNKGNFPGRFSGRQFSNSRSEMNVSTLELGDSALYLCASSHGTSGRRVTEQFFGPGTRLTVL.

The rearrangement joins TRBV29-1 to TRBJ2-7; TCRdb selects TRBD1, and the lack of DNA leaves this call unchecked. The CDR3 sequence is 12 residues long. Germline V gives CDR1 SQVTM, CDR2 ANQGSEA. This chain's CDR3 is CSAQKDNREQYF.

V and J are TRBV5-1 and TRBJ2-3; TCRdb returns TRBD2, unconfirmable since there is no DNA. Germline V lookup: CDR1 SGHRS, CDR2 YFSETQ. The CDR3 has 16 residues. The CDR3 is CASSLKLAGEGDTQYF. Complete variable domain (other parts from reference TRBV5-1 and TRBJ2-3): KAGVTQTPRYLIKTRGQQVTLSCSPISGHRSVSWYQQTPGQGLQFLFEYFSETQRNKGNFPGRFSGRQFSNSRSEMNVSTLELGDSALYLCASSLKLAGEGDTQYFGPGTRLTVL.

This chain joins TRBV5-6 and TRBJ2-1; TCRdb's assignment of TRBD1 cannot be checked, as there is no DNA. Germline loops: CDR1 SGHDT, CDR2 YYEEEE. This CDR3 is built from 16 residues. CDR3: CASRTTGSPGLNEQFF.

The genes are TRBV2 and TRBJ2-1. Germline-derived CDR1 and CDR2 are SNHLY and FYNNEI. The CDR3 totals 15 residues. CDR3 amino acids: CASTELAISYNEQFF.

The CDR3 sequence: CASSPESYQETQYF. The V and J genes are TRBV18 and TRBJ2-5. Germline CDR1 is KGHSH and CDR2 is LQKENI. The CDR3 totals 14 residues.

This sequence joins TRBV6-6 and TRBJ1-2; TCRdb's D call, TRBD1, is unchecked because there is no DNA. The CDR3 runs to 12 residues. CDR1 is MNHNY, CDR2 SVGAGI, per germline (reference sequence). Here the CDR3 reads CASATENYGYTF.

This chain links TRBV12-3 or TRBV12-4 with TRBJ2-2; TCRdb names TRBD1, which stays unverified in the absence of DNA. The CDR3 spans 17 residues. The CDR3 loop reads CASSLTPAGANTGELFF.

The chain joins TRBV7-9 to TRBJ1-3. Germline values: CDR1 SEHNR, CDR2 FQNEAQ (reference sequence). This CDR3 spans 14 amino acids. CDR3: CASSRHDSGNTIYF.

This CDR3 reads CSVEDQAGTEAFF. This sequence joins TRBV29-1 and TRBJ1-1. The CDR3 spans 13 residues. Germline V gene data show CDR1 as SQVTM and CDR2 as ANQGSEA.

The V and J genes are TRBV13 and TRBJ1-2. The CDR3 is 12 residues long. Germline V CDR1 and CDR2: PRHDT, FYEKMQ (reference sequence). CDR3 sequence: CASSYSNYGYTF.